This TCR beta chain was sequenced for a study of shared clonotypes between healthy human individuals. The repertoire was sequenced with immunoSEQ multiplex PCR; TCRdb's copy has only in-frame clones and lacks some. The sample contains about 2.5 million clones, roughly 90% of which appear only once. Every one of the donors was a Caucasian adult that lived in Nashville, Tennessee. Turning to this clone: Its antigen is as yet unknown.

General study points: Investigators expected sequencing depth to affect clonotype sharing among donors. Incompleteness in sorted-subset sequencing, despite large depth, was shown by rarefaction.

This CDR3 contains 15 residues. Germline values: CDR1 SGHTS, CDR2 YDEGEE. Trimming removed 1 base from V and 4 bases from J, with 11 bases in between. The TCR originated in a man aged 18 to 35 in good health. Some clones in this sample may be carry-over from other donors' samples. Material for sequencing was naive CD4+ T cells from PBMCs. Subset meaning: CD45RA+ positively selected. The gene calls are TRBV5-8 and TRBJ2-2; the D gene is possibly TRBD2 (5 bases). The CDR3 DNA sequence: TGTGCCAGCAGCTTGTTCAGCGGCGGCACCGGGGAGCTGTTTTTT. This encodes CASSLFSGGTGELFF.